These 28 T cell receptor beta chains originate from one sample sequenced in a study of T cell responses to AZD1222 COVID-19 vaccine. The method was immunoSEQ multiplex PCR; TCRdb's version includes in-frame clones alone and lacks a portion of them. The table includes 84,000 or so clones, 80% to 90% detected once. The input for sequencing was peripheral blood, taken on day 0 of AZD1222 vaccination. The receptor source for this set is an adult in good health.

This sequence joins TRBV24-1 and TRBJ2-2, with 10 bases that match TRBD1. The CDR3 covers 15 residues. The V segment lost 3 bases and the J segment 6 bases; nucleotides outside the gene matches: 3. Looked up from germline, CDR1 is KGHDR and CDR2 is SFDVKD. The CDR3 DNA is TGTGCCACCAGTGATCCGGGACAGGGGCCCGGGGAGCTGTTTTTT. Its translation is CATSDPGQGPGELFF.

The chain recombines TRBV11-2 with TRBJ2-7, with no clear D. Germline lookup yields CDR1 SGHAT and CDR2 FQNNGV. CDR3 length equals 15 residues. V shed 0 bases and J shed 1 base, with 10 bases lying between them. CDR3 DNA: TGTGCCAGCAGCTTAGAAGGCGGCAGATCCTACGAGCAGTACTTC. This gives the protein CASSLEGGRSYEQYF. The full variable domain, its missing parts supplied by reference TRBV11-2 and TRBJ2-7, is EAGVAQSPRYKIIEKRQSVAFWCNPISGHATLYWYQQILGQGPKLLIQFQNNGVVDDSQLPKDRFSAERLKGVDSTLKIQPAKLEDSAVYLCASSLEGGRSYEQYFGPGTRLTVT.

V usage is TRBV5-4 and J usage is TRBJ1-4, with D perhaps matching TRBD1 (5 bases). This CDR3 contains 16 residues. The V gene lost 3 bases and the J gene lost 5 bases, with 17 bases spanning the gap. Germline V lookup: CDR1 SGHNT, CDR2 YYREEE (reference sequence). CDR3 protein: CASSSYPGRTNEKLFF. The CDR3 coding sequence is TGTGCCAGCAGCTCCTATCCGGGACGGACGAATGAAAAACTGTTTTTT.

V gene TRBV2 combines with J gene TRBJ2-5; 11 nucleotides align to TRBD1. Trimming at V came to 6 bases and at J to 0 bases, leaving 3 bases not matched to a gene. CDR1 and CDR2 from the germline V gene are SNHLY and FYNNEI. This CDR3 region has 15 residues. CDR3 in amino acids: CASSPGQGDQETQYF. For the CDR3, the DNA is TGTGCCAGCAGCCCGGGACAGGGGGACCAAGAGACCCAGTACTTC.

The CDR3 DNA is TGTGCCAGCAGCCAAGATAAGTGGGCAGGGAACACCGGGGAGCTGTTTTTT. This sequence encodes CASSQDKWAGNTGELFF. This rearrangement joins TRBV3-1 (or the pseudogene TRBV3-2) to TRBJ2-2; D gene ambiguous. CDR1 is LGHDT and CDR2 is YNNKEL in the germline V gene (reference sequence). Trimming shortened V by 0 bases and J by 1 base, and 12 bases separated the two germline ends. This CDR3 is 17 amino acids long.

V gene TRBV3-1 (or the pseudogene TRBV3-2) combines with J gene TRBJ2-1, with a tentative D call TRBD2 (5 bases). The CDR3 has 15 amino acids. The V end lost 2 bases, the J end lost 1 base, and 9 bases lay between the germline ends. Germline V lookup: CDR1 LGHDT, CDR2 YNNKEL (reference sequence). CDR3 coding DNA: TGTGCCAGCAGCCAAACGGACTCATCCTACAATGAGCAGTTCTTC. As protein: CASSQTDSSYNEQFF.

CDR3: CASSTGGPYNEQFF. DNA for the CDR3: TGTGCCAGTAGTACGGGAGGGCCTTACAATGAGCAGTTCTTC. The chain is built from TRBV19 and TRBJ2-1; TRBD2 matches 8 bases. V trimming: 4 bases; J trimming: 4 bases; junction bases outside the gene matches: 3. Germline V gives CDR1 LNHDA, CDR2 SQIVND (reference sequence). The CDR3 length is 14 residues. Complete variable domain (other parts from reference TRBV19 and TRBJ2-1): DGGITQSPKYLFRKEGQNVTLSCEQNLNHDAMYWYRQDPGQGLRLIYYSQIVNDFQKGDIAEGYSVSREKKESFPLTVTSAQKNPTAFYLCASSTGGPYNEQFFGPGTRLTVL.

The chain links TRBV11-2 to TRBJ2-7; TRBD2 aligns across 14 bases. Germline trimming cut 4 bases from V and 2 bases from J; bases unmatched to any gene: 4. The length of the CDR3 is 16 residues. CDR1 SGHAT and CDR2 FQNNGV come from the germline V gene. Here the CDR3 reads CASSSPGLAGAYEQYF. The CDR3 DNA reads TGTGCCAGCAGCTCTCCGGGACTAGCGGGAGCCTACGAGCAGTACTTC. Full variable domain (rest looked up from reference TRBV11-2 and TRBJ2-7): EAGVAQSPRYKIIEKRQSVAFWCNPISGHATLYWYQQILGQGPKLLIQFQNNGVVDDSQLPKDRFSAERLKGVDSTLKIQPAKLEDSAVYLCASSSPGLAGAYEQYFGPGTRLTVT.

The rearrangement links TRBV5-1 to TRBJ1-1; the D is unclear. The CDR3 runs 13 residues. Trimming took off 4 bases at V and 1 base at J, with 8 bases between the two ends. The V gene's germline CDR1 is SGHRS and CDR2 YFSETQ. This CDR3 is CASSRRENTEAFF. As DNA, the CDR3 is TGCGCCAGCAGCCGCCGGGAGAACACTGAAGCTTTCTTT.

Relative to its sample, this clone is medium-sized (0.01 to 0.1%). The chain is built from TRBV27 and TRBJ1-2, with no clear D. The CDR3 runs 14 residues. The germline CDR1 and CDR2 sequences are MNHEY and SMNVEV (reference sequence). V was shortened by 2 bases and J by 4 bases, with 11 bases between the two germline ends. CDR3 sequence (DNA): TGTGCCAGCAGTTTAGACGGCCCGGGCTATGGCTACACCTTC. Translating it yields CASSLDGPGYGYTF.

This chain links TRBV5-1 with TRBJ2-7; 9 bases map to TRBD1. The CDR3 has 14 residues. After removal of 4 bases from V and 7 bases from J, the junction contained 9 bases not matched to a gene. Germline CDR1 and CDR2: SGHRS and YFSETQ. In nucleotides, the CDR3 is TGCGCCAGCAGCCCCGGGACAGGGAGTAGGGAGCAGTACTTC. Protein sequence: CASSPGTGSREQYF.

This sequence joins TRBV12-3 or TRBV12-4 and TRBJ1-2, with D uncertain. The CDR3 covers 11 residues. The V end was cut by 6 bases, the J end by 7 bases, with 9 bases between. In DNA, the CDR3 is TGTGCCAGCAGCCGGCTGGGTGGCTACACCTTC. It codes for CASSRLGGYTF.

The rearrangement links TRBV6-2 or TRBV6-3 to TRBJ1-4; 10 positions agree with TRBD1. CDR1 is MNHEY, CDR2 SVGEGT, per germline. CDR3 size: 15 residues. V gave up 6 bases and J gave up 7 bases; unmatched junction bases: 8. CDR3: CASSTRQGASEKLFF. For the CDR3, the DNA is TGTGCCAGCAGCACCCGACAGGGGGCAAGTGAAAAACTGTTTTTT.

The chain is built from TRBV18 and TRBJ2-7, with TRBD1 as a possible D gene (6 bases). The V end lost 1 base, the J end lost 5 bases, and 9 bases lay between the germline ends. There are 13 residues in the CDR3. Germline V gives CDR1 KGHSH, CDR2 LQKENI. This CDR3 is CASSPRTDHEQYF. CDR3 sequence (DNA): TGTGCCAGCTCACCACGGACAGACCACGAGCAGTACTTC.

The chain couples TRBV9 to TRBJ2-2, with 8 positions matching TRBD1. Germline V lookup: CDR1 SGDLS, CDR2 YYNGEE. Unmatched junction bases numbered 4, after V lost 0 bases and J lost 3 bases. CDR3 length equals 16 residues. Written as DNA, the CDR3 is TGTGCCAGCAGCGTAGCAGGGGGCCGGTACACCGGGGAGCTGTTTTTT. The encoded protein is CASSVAGGRYTGELFF.

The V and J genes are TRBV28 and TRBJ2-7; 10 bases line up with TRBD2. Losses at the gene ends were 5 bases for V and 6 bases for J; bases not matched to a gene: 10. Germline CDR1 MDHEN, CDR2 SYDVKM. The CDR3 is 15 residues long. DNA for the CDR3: TGTGCCAGCAGTATAAGCGGGAGGGCCTGGTTCGAGCAGTACTTC. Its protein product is CASSISGRAWFEQYF. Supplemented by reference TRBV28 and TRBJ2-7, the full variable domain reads DVKVTQSSRYLVKRTGEKVFLECVQDMDHENMFWYRQDPGLGLRLIYFSYDVKMKEKGDIPEGYSVSREKKERFSLILESASTNQTSMYLCASSISGRAWFEQYFGPGTRLTVT.

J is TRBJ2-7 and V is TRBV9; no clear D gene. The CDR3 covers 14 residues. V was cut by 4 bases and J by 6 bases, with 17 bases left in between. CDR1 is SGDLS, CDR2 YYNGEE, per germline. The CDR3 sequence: CASSPSDSLSEQYF. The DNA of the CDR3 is TGTGCCAGCAGCCCCAGTGATAGCTTAAGCGAGCAGTACTTC.

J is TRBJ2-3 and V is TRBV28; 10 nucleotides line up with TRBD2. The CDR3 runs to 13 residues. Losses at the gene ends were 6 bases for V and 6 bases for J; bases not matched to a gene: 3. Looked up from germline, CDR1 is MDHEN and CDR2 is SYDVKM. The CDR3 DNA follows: TGTGCCAGCAGGGCTAGCGGGAGTGATACGCAGTATTTT. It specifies CASRASGSDTQYF.

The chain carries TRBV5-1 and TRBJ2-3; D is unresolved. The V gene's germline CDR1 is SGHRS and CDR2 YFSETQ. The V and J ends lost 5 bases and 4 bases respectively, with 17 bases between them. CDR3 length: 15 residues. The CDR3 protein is CASRGSPTAPDTQYF. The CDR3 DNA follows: TGCGCCAGCAGGGGGTCTCCCACGGCTCCAGATACGCAGTATTTT. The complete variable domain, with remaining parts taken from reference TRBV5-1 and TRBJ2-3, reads KAGVTQTPRYLIKTRGQQVTLSCSPISGHRSVSWYQQTPGQGLQFLFEYFSETQRNKGNFPGRFSGRQFSNSRSEMNVSTLELGDSALYLCASRGSPTAPDTQYFGPGTRLTVL.

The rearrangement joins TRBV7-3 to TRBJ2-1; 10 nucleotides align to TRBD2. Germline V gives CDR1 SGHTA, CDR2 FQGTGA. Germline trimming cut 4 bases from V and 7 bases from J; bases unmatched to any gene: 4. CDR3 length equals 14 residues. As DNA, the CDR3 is TGTGCCAGCAGCTCGGGACTAGCGCCTAATGAGCAGTTCTTC. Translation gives CASSSGLAPNEQFF.

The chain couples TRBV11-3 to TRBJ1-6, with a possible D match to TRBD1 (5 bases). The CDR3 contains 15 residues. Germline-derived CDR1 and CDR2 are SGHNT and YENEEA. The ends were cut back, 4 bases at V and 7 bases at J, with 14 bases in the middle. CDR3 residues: CASSSVGAGNSPLHF. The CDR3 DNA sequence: TGTGCCAGCAGCTCGGTAGGGGCGGGGAATTCACCCCTCCACTTT.

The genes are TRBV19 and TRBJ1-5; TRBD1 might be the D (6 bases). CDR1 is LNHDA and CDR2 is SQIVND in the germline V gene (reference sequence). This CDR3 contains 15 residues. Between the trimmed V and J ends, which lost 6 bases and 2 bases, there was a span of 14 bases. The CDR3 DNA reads TGTGCCAGTAGACAGGGCAGTATGGGCAATCAGCCCCAGCATTTT. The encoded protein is CASRQGSMGNQPQHF.

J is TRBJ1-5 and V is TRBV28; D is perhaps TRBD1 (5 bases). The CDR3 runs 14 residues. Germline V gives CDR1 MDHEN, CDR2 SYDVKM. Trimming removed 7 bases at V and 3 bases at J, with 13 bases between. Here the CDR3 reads CASKGGGHNQPQHF. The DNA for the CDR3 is TGTGCCAGCAAAGGTGGGGGTCACAATCAGCCCCAGCATTTT.

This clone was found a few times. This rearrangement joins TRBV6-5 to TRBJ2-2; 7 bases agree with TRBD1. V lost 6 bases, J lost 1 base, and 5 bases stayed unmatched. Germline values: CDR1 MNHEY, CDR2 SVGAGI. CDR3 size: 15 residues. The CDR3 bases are TGTGCCAGCAGCGCCACAGGGGAGAACACCGGGGAGCTGTTTTTT. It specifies CASSATGENTGELFF.

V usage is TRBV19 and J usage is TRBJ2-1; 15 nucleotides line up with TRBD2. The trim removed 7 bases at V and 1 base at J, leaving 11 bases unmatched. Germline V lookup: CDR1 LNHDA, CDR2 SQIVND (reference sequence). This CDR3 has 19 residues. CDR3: CASKKVGTSGRKSYNEQFF. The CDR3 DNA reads TGTGCCAGTAAAAAGGTAGGGACTAGCGGGAGGAAATCCTACAATGAGCAGTTCTTC. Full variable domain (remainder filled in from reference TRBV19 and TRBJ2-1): DGGITQSPKYLFRKEGQNVTLSCEQNLNHDAMYWYRQDPGQGLRLIYYSQIVNDFQKGDIAEGYSVSREKKESFPLTVTSAQKNPTAFYLCASKKVGTSGRKSYNEQFFGPGTRLTVL.

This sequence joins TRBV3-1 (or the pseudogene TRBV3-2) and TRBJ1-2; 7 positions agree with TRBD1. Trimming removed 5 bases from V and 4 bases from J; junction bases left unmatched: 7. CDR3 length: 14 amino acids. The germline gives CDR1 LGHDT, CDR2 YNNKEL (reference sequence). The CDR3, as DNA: TGTGCCAGCAGCTCCCCGGGACAGAGCTATGGCTACACCTTC. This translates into CASSSPGQSYGYTF.

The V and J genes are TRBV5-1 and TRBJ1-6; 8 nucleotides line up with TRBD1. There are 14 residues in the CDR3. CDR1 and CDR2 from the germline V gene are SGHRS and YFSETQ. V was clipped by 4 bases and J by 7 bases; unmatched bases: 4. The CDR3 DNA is TGCGCCAGCAGCCCCGGACAGGGAAATTCACCCCTCCACTTT. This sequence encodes CASSPGQGNSPLHF.

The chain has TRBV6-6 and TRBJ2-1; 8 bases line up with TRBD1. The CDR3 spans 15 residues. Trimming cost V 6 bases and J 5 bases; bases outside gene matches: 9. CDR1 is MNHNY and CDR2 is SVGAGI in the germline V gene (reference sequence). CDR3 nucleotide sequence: TGTGCCAGCAGCCTCGGACCGGGACAGGACAATGAGCAGTTCTTC. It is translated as CASSLGPGQDNEQFF.